The rows below give T cell receptor beta chains drawn from one sample of a study of T cells in Graves' hyperthyroidism and ophthalmopathy. One entry per CDR3 protein results from TCRdb running MiXCR on the multiplex PCR reads. In the table there are about 760,000 distinct CDR3 sequences, around a third of which are singletons. The sequenced sample was blood. Receptors originate from a woman aged 40 to 50 with Graves' hyperthyroidism. The CDR3 runs from the conserved cysteine through the conserved F or W. A D gene is named only where the DNA matches it firmly. Clone size is shown for a subset of rows, as once, few, many or a class of expanded clone.

v_gene	d_gene	j_gene	abundance	CDR3nt	CDR3aa
TRBV19	-	TRBJ1-2	few	TGTGCCAGTAAGACGGAGACCCGGGGGGCTAACGGCTACACCTTC	CASKTETRGANGYTF
TRBV20-1	-	TRBJ1-1	-	TGCAGTGCTGTCAATCCGGGTTCCAACACTGAGGCTTTCTTT	CSAVNPGSNTEAFF
TRBV4-3	-	TRBJ1-2	few	TGCGCCAGCAGCCAAGACCCCTCCTTTGGGCAGCGCTATGGCTACACCTTC	CASSQDPSFGQRYGYTF
TRBV29-1	TRBD1	TRBJ2-7	-	TGCAGCCACGTAGCAGGGGGCATTTACGAGCAGTACTTC	CSHVAGGIYEQYF
TRBV6-5	-	TRBJ2-7	few	TGCGCCAGCAGCCCCCGGGAAGAAGCAGGCTACGAGCAGTACTTC	CASSPREEAGYEQYF
TRBV24-1	TRBD1	TRBJ1-2	-	TGTGCCACCAGTGACACCGGGACAGGGGGGACCTATGGCTACACCTTC	CATSDTGTGGTYGYTF
TRBV15	-	TRBJ1-3	-	TGTGCCACCAGCAGCCTAGACCCGGGGTTCGCTGGAAACACCATATATTTT	CATSSLDPGFAGNTIYF
TRBV7-8	-	TRBJ1-6	-	TGTGCCAGCAGCTTAGTTGCAGGGGTTTACTCACCCCTCCACTTT	CASSLVAGVYSPLHF
TRBV6-1	-	TRBJ1-2	many	TGTGCCAGCAGTGAAGCGTACCGTGGTGGCTACACCTTC	CASSEAYRGGYTF
TRBV7-9	-	TRBJ2-1	-	TGTGCCAGCACGGGACTTCCCATGGTCCATGAGCAGTTCTTC	CASTGLPMVHEQFF
TRBV10-3	-	TRBJ2-6	few	TGTGCCATCACGGCTAGCGCTGGGGCCAACGTCCTGACTTTC	CAITASAGANVLTF
TRBV15	TRBD1	TRBJ2-2	-	TGTGCCACCAGCCAGGGGGCGCATGGCGGGGAGCTGTTTTTT	CATSQGAHGGELFF
TRBV29-1	-	TRBJ2-5	once	TGCAGCGTTGAACGAACGGCTCAAAGAGTGGGGACCCAGTACTTC	CSVERTAQRVGTQYF
TRBV19	-	TRBJ1-4	few	TGTGCCAGTAGTAGAACTACCGGGACAACAGATGAAAAACTGTTTTTT	CASSRTTGTTDEKLFF
TRBV10-3	TRBD1	TRBJ1-2	many	TGTGCCATCACCAAGTTACAGGGGAAAGATAACTATGGCTACACCTTC	CAITKLQGKDNYGYTF
TRBV6-4	-	TRBJ1-1	few	TGTGCCAGCAGTGACTCGGGCAGCTCTTGGCGGGTCTTT	CASSDSGSSWRVF
TRBV4-1	TRBD1	TRBJ1-5	few	TGCGCCAGCAGCCAAGAGTACCGTACAGGGGTTCAGCCCCAGCATTTT	CASSQEYRTGVQPQHF
TRBV12-3/TRBV12-4	TRBD1	TRBJ2-5	-	TGTGCCAGCAGTTTAGGTGGTGGGACAGAAGAGACCCAGTACTTC	CASSLGGGTEETQYF
TRBV6-2/TRBV6-3	-	TRBJ1-1	many	TGTGCCAGCAGTTACCGTCGGGGGGACACTGAAGCTTTCTTT	CASSYRRGDTEAFF
TRBV5-6	-	TRBJ1-2	-	TGTGCCAGCAGCTCTCCTCGGGGGATGGAGGGCTACACCTTC	CASSSPRGMEGYTF
TRBV15	-	TRBJ2-5	-	TGTGCCACCGCTACAGCAGGAGAGACCCAGTACTTC	CATATAGETQYF
TRBV10-2	-	TRBJ1-1	-	TGTGCCACCCATAACCAGAGCCGCAGGGTGAACACTGAAGCTTTCTTT	CATHNQSRRVNTEAFF
TRBV5-1	-	TRBJ1-2	-	TGCGCCAGCAGCCCAGGTCTGGGGTCTGGTGGCTACACCTTC	CASSPGLGSGGYTF
TRBV7-9	TRBD1	TRBJ1-2	many	TGTGCCAGCAGCTTAGCAGGGGACAGGACTTATGGCTACACCTTC	CASSLAGDRTYGYTF
TRBV5-1	TRBD1	TRBJ2-7	-	TGCGCCAGCAGCTTGACAGGGGAATTGGGCGAGCAGTACTTC	CASSLTGELGEQYF
TRBV7-9	-	TRBJ2-5	few	TGTGCCAGCAGCCATCCTACGGGCCAAGAGACCCAGTACTTC	CASSHPTGQETQYF
TRBV11-1	TRBD1	TRBJ1-4	few	TGTGCCAGCAGCTTCCCGGCAGGGGGGCAAGAAAAACTGTTTTTT	CASSFPAGGQEKLFF
TRBV29-1	-	TRBJ2-3	few	TGCAGCGTTGAAGGTGGGGGGAACACAGATACGCAGTATTTT	CSVEGGGNTDTQYF
TRBV20-1	-	TRBJ1-1	-	TGCAGTGCTAGTCCGACCCTCCGGGACCCCCAAAGGCACACTGAAGCTTTCTTT	CSASPTLRDPQRHTEAFF
TRBV10-3	-	TRBJ2-2	few	TGTGCCATCAGTCCTTGGGGACCGGGCCCCTACGCCCGGGAGCTGTTTTTT	CAISPWGPGPYARELFF
TRBV11-2	TRBD1	TRBJ2-5	few	TGTGCCAGCAGCCTTCAACAGGGGGCAGAAGAGCAGTACTTC	CASSLQQGAEEQYF
TRBV5-8	-	TRBJ2-2	-	TGTGCCAGCAGCTTGGGTCGTGGCGGTGAGGTCGGGGAGCTGTTTTTT	CASSLGRGGEVGELFF
TRBV4-1	-	TRBJ1-6	-	TGCGCCAGCAGCCAAGATTGGCAGTATAATTCACCCCTCCACTTT	CASSQDWQYNSPLHF